This T cell receptor (beta chain) comes out of a study of blood T cell repertoires in COVID-19. Study-wide background: Spain, Italy and the United States supplied samples that represented acute and convalescent COVID-19. From T cells, B-cell-depleted T cells, or PBMCs came the material, which was cDNA or gDNA.

Original processing methods: Scientists estimated how many nucleated cells there were by amplifying reference gene primers. Sequencing was performed with immunoSEQ multiplex PCR; in TCRdb, only in-frame clones are kept and a portion is missing. V and J calls and clone size follow that table, whereas D and trimming were derived from the DNA. Here the sample spans roughly 700,000 clones, about 90% being singletons. The V segment lost 6 bases and the J segment 10 bases; nucleotides outside the gene matches: 14. Germline lookup yields CDR1 LGHDT and CDR2 YNNKEL (reference sequence). This CDR3 has 14 residues.

The TCR sequence derives from a woman aged 18-29 years with acute or convalescent COVID-19. The sequenced material came from peripheral blood. The chain recombines TRBV3-1 (or the pseudogene TRBV3-2) with TRBJ1-1; 7 positions match TRBD1. CDR3 region: CASRGQTVGSGAFF. The CDR3 coding sequence is TGTGCCAGCAGGGGACAGACCGTGGGTTCTGGAGCTTTCTTT.